Below are 17 T cell receptor beta chains sequenced from a single sample in a study of cytomegalovirus exposure and HLA in healthy donors. Using immunoSEQ multiplex PCR, the repertoire was profiled, and TCRdb retains in-frame clones only, with some absent. This sample has hundreds of thousands of clones, with approximately 84% found just once. Sequencing was performed on PBMCs. Receptor source: a man younger than 35 in good health and CMV-seropositive.

This chain connects TRBV30 to TRBJ2-1, with TRBD2 as a possible D gene (5 bases). The CDR3 runs to 15 residues. With 2 bases removed from V and 0 bases from J, the gap between germline ends came to 11 bases. The V gene's germline CDR1 is GTSNPN and CDR2 SVGIG (reference sequence). In nucleotides, the CDR3 is TGTGCCTGGAGTTTGGGAGCGGTCTCCTACAATGAGCAGTTCTTC. Its protein product is CAWSLGAVSYNEQFF.

The J gene is TRBJ2-1, the V gene TRBV19; TRBD1 agrees at 8 bases. Germline V CDR1 and CDR2: LNHDA, SQIVND (reference sequence). The CDR3 is 15 residues long. V gave up 5 bases and J gave up 0 bases; unmatched junction bases: 3. The CDR3 DNA follows: TGTGCCAGTAGTGGACAGGGTAGCTCCTACAATGAGCAGTTCTTC. Residues: CASSGQGSSYNEQFF.

The V gene is TRBV5-1, the J gene TRBJ1-2, with unresolved D. V lost 0 bases and J 4 bases, leaving 13 bases between the germline ends. This CDR3 spans 15 amino acids. Germline CDR1 and CDR2: SGHRS and YFSETQ. This CDR3 reads CASSLGDRSGYGYTF. The DNA for the CDR3 is TGCGCCAGCAGCTTGGGTGACCGTTCAGGCTATGGCTACACCTTC.

The chain couples TRBV9 to TRBJ1-1, with 7 bases aligning to TRBD1. Germline V gives CDR1 SGDLS, CDR2 YYNGEE. This CDR3 contains 15 residues. V shed 0 bases and J 7 bases; nucleotides not matched to a gene: 9. CDR3 sequence (DNA): TGTGCCAGCAGCGTAGCTAGGGGGCTGGGGGATGAAGCTTTCTTT. The encoded protein is CASSVARGLGDEAFF.

V is TRBV6-1 and J is TRBJ2-7, with D maybe TRBD2 (5 bases). The CDR3 is 14 amino acids. V lost 1 base and J 0 bases, leaving 7 bases between the germline ends. Germline V gives CDR1 MNHNS, CDR2 SASEGT. The CDR3 sequence: CASSEGGASYEQYF. CDR3 DNA: TGTGCCAGCAGTGAAGGGGGAGCCTCCTACGAGCAGTACTTC.

This clone was found once. V gene TRBV7-9 combines with J gene TRBJ1-2; 7 bases agree with TRBD1. The junction had 12 bases not matched to a gene; V was cut back by 3 bases and J by 5 bases. CDR1 and CDR2 from the germline V gene are SEHNR and FQNEAQ (reference sequence). CDR3 length: 16 residues. CDR3 residues: CASSFAPDRPPYGYTF. CDR3 nucleotides: TGTGCCAGCAGCTTTGCTCCGGACAGGCCCCCTTATGGCTACACCTTC.

The V and J genes are TRBV29-1 and TRBJ2-2; 9 nucleotides align to TRBD1. Trimming removed 2 bases from V and 6 bases from J; junction bases left unmatched: 7. Per the germline V gene, CDR1 is SQVTM and CDR2 is ANQGSEA. CDR3 length equals 15 residues. This chain's CDR3 is CSVELGQGYAGELFF. For the CDR3, the DNA is TGCAGCGTTGAATTGGGACAGGGATATGCCGGGGAGCTGTTTTTT.

The chain is built from TRBV7-9 and TRBJ2-7; unclear D gene. The CDR3 length is 14 residues. CDR1 and CDR2 from the germline V gene are SEHNR and FQNEAQ (reference sequence). Between the trimmed V and J ends, which lost 4 bases and 3 bases, there was a span of 13 bases. The CDR3 bases are TGTGCCAGCAGCTCCGCCGTATACCTCTACGAGCAGTACTTC. It encodes CASSSAVYLYEQYF.

The chain combines TRBV29-1 with TRBJ1-4; possible D gene TRBD1, 6 bases. Germline CDR1 SQVTM, CDR2 ANQGSEA. V gave up 6 bases and J gave up 7 bases, with 21 bases separating them. The CDR3 loop spans 15 amino acids. Here the CDR3 reads CSVSPGVGRTEKLFF. CDR3 sequence (DNA): TGCAGCGTCAGCCCAGGGGTGGGGCGAACTGAAAAACTGTTTTTT.

The V call is TRBV27, the J call TRBJ2-2; 12 bases match TRBD1. CDR3 length: 23 residues. Looked up from germline, CDR1 is MNHEY and CDR2 is SMNVEV (reference sequence). J was trimmed by 1 base and V by 2 bases; bases with no gene match: 20. The CDR3 sequence is CASSLEALRWDRGRRMNTGELFF. The CDR3 coding sequence is TGTGCCAGCAGTTTAGAGGCCCTAAGGTGGGACAGGGGGCGAAGAATGAACACCGGGGAGCTGTTTTTT.

The CDR3 DNA reads as TGTGCCAGCAGCCAAGCTCAGGGTGAAGGGTACACTGAAGCTTTCTTT. It translates to CASSQAQGEGYTEAFF. This rearrangement joins TRBV4-2 to TRBJ1-1, with D perhaps TRBD1 (5 bases). Between the trimmed V and J ends, which lost 1 base and 3 bases, there was a span of 15 bases. This CDR3 has 16 amino acids. Germline values: CDR1 LGHNA, CDR2 YNFKEQ.

The rearrangement links TRBV4-1 to TRBJ1-2; D possibly corresponds to TRBD1 (6 bases). Germline V gene sequence: CDR1 MGHRA, CDR2 YSYEKL. Trimming removed 1 base at V and 4 bases at J, with 13 bases between. CDR3 length equals 15 residues. CDR3 sequence: CASSQVQTGTYGYTF. For the CDR3, the DNA is TGCGCCAGCAGCCAAGTTCAAACAGGGACCTATGGCTACACCTTC.

CDR3 loop: CASSRTGTTLEQFF. The CDR3, as DNA: TGTGCCAGCAGCCGGACCGGGACTACGCTTGAGCAGTTCTTC. The rearrangement joins TRBV7-8 to TRBJ2-1; 7 bases agree with TRBD2. CDR1 is SGHVS and CDR2 is FQNEAQ in the germline V gene. V shed 5 bases and J 9 bases; nucleotides not matched to a gene: 10. The CDR3 length is 14 residues.

This clone was recorded once. This chain links TRBV2 with TRBJ1-1, with unresolved D. V was clipped by 4 bases and J by 1 base, with 7 bases between them. This CDR3 has 13 residues. CDR1 and CDR2 from the germline V gene are SNHLY and FYNNEI. CDR3 DNA sequence: TGTGCCAGCAGTGTTCGCGCGAACACTGAAGCTTTCTTT. Protein sequence: CASSVRANTEAFF.

The chain uses TRBV14 and TRBJ1-1, with D unclear. CDR3 length equals 15 residues. Trimming left V 3 bases short and J 3 bases short, with 14 bases between. Germline V gene sequence: CDR1 SGHDN, CDR2 FVKESK. The CDR3 nucleotides read TGTGCCAGCAGCCATCCATACGGGTTCGACACTGAAGCTTTCTTT. This codes for CASSHPYGFDTEAFF.

This chain uses TRBV6-5 with TRBJ2-5; 8 bases agree with TRBD1. The CDR3 loop spans 15 amino acids. Germline V gives CDR1 MNHEY, CDR2 SVGAGI. With 3 bases clipped from V and 5 bases from J, the junction kept 8 bases outside the gene matches. The CDR3 coding sequence is TGTGCCAGCAGTTATGAGGACAGGGTGTGGGAGACCCAGTACTTC. Translation: CASSYEDRVWETQYF.

The rearrangement joins TRBV5-4 to TRBJ2-6; perhaps D is TRBD1 or TRBD2 (5 bases each). Trimming removed 3 bases from V and 1 base from J, with 17 bases in between. The V gene's germline CDR1 is SGHNT and CDR2 YYREEE (reference sequence). The CDR3 extends over 18 amino acids. The CDR3 reads CASSSPSRGVSGANVLTF. In nucleotides, the CDR3 is TGTGCCAGCAGCTCCCCCTCCCGAGGGGTTTCTGGGGCCAACGTCCTGACTTTC.